This TCR beta chain was sequenced for a study of post-analysis software for immune sequencing data. Built from TCR beta cDNA, the libraries had unique molecular identifiers in them. TCRdb re-derived calls from the PCR reads in MiXCR, one entry per CDR3 protein. The sample shows hundreds of thousands of distinct CDR3 sequences, roughly three fifths of them seen only once. From germline, CDR1 is ENHRY and CDR2 SYGVKD. The germline V and J ends were trimmed by 6 bases and 0 bases, with 15 bases remaining between them. The CDR3 is 16 amino acids. General study results and limits: Pronounced co-clustering by F measure was evident among identically batched samples. Comparison with controls showed significantly lower normalized Chao1 diversity in multiple sclerosis patients. Roughly 5 TRBV segments occurring more often in patients than controls included TRBV5-6, TRBV5-1 and TRBV20-1.

Comment on this clonotype: Its antigen is currently unknown.

This chain connects TRBV10-3 to TRBJ2-1; D is unclear. The origin of this receptor is a girl aged 2-10 years with multiple sclerosis. The sample taken for sequencing was blood. CDR3 DNA sequence: TGTGCCATCAGCCGTGATGAGGCCCTCTCCTACAATGAGCAGTTCTTC. Its protein product is CAISRDEALSYNEQFF.